Following are 21 T cell receptor beta chains from one sample sequenced in a study of early T cells in non-severe SARS-CoV-2 infection. A single record per CDR3 protein comes from TCRdb applying MiXCR to the 5' RACE reads. Of about 61,000 distinct CDR3 sequences in the sample, more than 10% were seen once. Here the sequenced sample was whole blood, taken at baseline. These receptors were collected from an adult who was a healthcare worker with PCR-confirmed SARS-CoV-2 infection or an uninfected control (not recorded which). The donor label of this sample is uncertain.

This clonotype showed up just a few times. J is TRBJ2-5 and V is TRBV18; possible D gene TRBD1, 5 bases. CDR3 size: 16 residues. CDR1 and CDR2 from the germline V gene are KGHSH and LQKENI. Trimming removed 2 bases at V and 5 bases at J, with 18 bases between. The CDR3 reads CASSPTLPGNSETQYF. In DNA, the CDR3 is TGTGCCAGCTCACCAACCCTACCAGGGAACAGCGAGACCCAGTACTTC.

The rearrangement uses TRBV6-2 or TRBV6-3 and TRBJ2-5; tentatively, D is TRBD2 (5 bases). This CDR3 is built from 13 residues. With 3 bases removed from V and 6 bases from J, the gap between germline ends came to 11 bases. Germline CDR1 MNHEY, CDR2 SVGEGT. CDR3 residues: CASSYSGWKTQYF. The CDR3 nucleotides are TGTGCCAGCAGTTATTCGGGATGGAAGACCCAGTACTTC.

The J gene is TRBJ2-6, the V gene TRBV18; no clear D gene. Germline V gives CDR1 KGHSH, CDR2 LQKENI. V shed 4 bases and J shed 1 base, with 14 bases lying between them. The CDR3 is 17 amino acids. The CDR3 protein is CASSRVFGDSGANVLTF. DNA for the CDR3: TGTGCCAGCTCACGAGTCTTTGGTGATTCTGGGGCCAACGTCCTGACTTTC.

The sample holds a few counts of this clonotype. CDR3 loop: CASSIIWGSYGYTF. The CDR3 bases are TGTGCCAGTAGTATAATATGGGGGAGCTATGGCTACACCTTC. This rearrangement joins TRBV19 to TRBJ1-2, with a tentative D call TRBD1 (5 bases). The CDR3 has 14 residues. Trimming removed 2 bases at V and 4 bases at J, with 11 bases between. The V gene's germline CDR1 is LNHDA and CDR2 SQIVND (reference sequence).

This clonotype was observed a handful of times. The chain has TRBV5-6 and TRBJ2-1, with TRBD2 matching over 11 bases. The germline CDR1 and CDR2 sequences are SGHDT and YYEEEE. This CDR3 is built from 16 residues. V lost 1 base to trimming and J lost 4 bases; unmatched junction nucleotides: 4. CDR3 in DNA: TGTGCCAGCAGCTTGTCTCTAGCGGGGGGTTACAATGAGCAGTTCTTC. Translated: CASSLSLAGGYNEQFF.

As regards this clonotype: The junction departs from the called germline gene at one end, perhaps through a read error. The chain couples TRBV3-1 to TRBJ2-1, with TRBD1 matching 7 bases. CDR1 is LGHDT and CDR2 is YNNKEL in the germline V gene (reference sequence). CDR3 size: 15 residues. The CDR3 sequence: CVSSLGGYSYNEQFF. CDR3 nucleotide sequence: TGTGTCAGCAGCCTAGGGGGCTACTCCTACAATGAGCAGTTCTTC.

The chain has TRBV12-3 or TRBV12-4 and TRBJ1-2; the D is unclear. V was pared by 2 bases and J by 1 base, with 5 bases between. CDR3 length: 13 residues. CDR3: CASSLLRNYGYTF. The DNA for the CDR3 is TGTGCCAGCAGTTTATTGCGTAACTATGGCTACACCTTC.

This clonotype was seen a few times. The CDR3 DNA reads as TGTGCCAGCAGCTTAGACTGGGAGTACACCGGGGAGCTGTTTTTT. Its protein product is CASSLDWEYTGELFF. The chain uses TRBV13 and TRBJ2-2; a weak D match, TRBD2 (5 bases). Looked up from germline, CDR1 is PRHDT and CDR2 is FYEKMQ (reference sequence). V was shortened by 1 base and J by 3 bases, with 9 bases between the two germline ends. This CDR3 spans 15 amino acids.

This clonotype has ten or more counts. This rearrangement joins TRBV6-1 to TRBJ2-7; 7 bases are a match to TRBD2. The CDR3 spans 15 residues. Per germline, CDR1 MNHNS and CDR2 SASEGT. V was pared by 3 bases and J by 3 bases, with 8 bases of the junction left unmatched. The CDR3 sequence is CASSDRPREGYEQYV. CDR3 nucleotide sequence: TGTGCCAGCAGTGACCGGCCAAGGGAGGGCTACGAGCAGTACGTC.

This clonotype was seen a handful of times. The chain has TRBV27 and TRBJ1-6; no definite D call. CDR1 is MNHEY, CDR2 SMNVEV, per germline (reference sequence). The length of the CDR3 is 13 residues. Deletions cut 1 base from V and 10 bases from J, with 8 bases between. Here the CDR3 reads CASSLLLDSPLHF. CDR3 DNA sequence: TGTGCCAGCAGTTTATTATTGGACTCACCCCTCCACTTT.

This clonotype came up a few times. The rearrangement joins TRBV10-1 to TRBJ1-2, with TRBD1 matching 7 bases. Trimming removed 6 bases from V and 0 bases from J; junction bases left unmatched: 13. CDR1 and CDR2 (germline): WNHNN, SYGVQD (reference sequence). This CDR3 contains 17 residues. The CDR3 region has the DNA TGCGCCAGCAGCACCGGGACAGCGGAGAATGCTAACTATGGCTACACCTTC. Its protein is CASSTGTAENANYGYTF.

This clonotype was observed many times. This rearrangement joins TRBV12-3 or TRBV12-4 to TRBJ1-1, with D perhaps matching TRBD1 (5 bases). The CDR3 consists of 16 residues. The ends were cut back, 2 bases at V and 11 bases at J, with 24 bases in the middle. This CDR3 is CASSLIVPTPSEGAFF. CDR3 DNA sequence: TGTGCCAGCAGTTTAATCGTCCCTACCCCTTCAGAGGGGGCTTTCTTT.

This clonotype has a count of ten or more. The chain carries TRBV6-4 and TRBJ2-3; TRBD1 matches at 10 bases. The CDR3 is 15 amino acids. CDR1 is MRHNA and CDR2 is SNTAGT in the germline V gene. V dropped 0 bases and J dropped 8; count of bases not matched to a gene: 5. This CDR3 reads CASSDSGTGVGTQYF. The CDR3 region has the DNA TGTGCCAGCAGTGACTCCGGGACAGGGGTTGGTACGCAGTATTTT.

This clonotype was seen more than once but under ten times. V gene TRBV12-3 or TRBV12-4 combines with J gene TRBJ1-1; TRBD1 agrees at 9 bases. V shed 6 bases, J shed 11 bases, and the junction held 13 bases outside the gene matches. The CDR3 is made up of 14 amino acids. The CDR3 nucleotides are TGTGCCAGCAGCTCTCGAGGGACAGGGAGCGGGGCTTTCTTT. This encodes CASSSRGTGSGAFF.

This clonotype has more than one count but fewer than ten. The chain couples TRBV7-2 to TRBJ2-1; 12 bases map to TRBD1. V trimming: 7 bases; J trimming: 7 bases; junction bases outside the gene matches: 5. The CDR3 spans 14 residues. Per the germline V gene, CDR1 is SGHTA and CDR2 is FQGNSA. The CDR3 here is CASKGTGGKNEQFF. Here the CDR3 DNA reads TGTGCCAGCAAGGGGACAGGGGGCAAGAATGAGCAGTTCTTC.

The chain employs TRBV6-6 and TRBJ2-1; the D is unclear. Between the trimmed V and J ends, which lost 6 bases and 10 bases, there was a span of 10 bases. Per the germline V gene, CDR1 is MNHNY and CDR2 is SVGAGI (reference sequence). This CDR3 has 11 residues. Here the CDR3 DNA reads TGTGCCAGCAGCTCTTTGGGCGAGCAGTTCTTC. This codes for CASSSLGEQFF.

This clonotype was seen a handful of times. The chain employs TRBV12-3 or TRBV12-4 and TRBJ1-3; 8 nucleotides match TRBD1. The CDR3 extends over 15 amino acids. After removal of 7 bases from V and 2 bases from J, the junction contained 7 bases not matched to a gene. CDR3 region: CASTVQGVAGNTIYF. CDR3 DNA sequence: TGTGCCAGCACTGTACAGGGGGTAGCTGGAAACACCATATATTTT.

The genes are TRBV11-2 and TRBJ1-2, with TRBD1 identical over 7 bases. The CDR3 length is 13 residues. From germline, CDR1 is SGHAT and CDR2 FQNNGV. J lost 6 bases, V lost 6 bases, and 7 bases had no gene match. The CDR3 DNA reads as TGTGCCAGCAGTCCGAGAGGGGGCCATGGCTACACCTTC. It encodes CASSPRGGHGYTF.

Only a few counts were recorded for this clonotype. This chain's CDR3 is CASSLYGNTEAFF. Here the CDR3 DNA reads TGCGCCAGCAGTTTGTATGGGAACACTGAAGCTTTCTTT. V gene TRBV10-1 combines with J gene TRBJ1-1; D unresolved. Trimming removed 5 bases from V and 1 base from J, with 8 bases in between. Germline V gene lookup returns CDR1 WNHNN and CDR2 SYGVQD (reference sequence). The CDR3 totals 13 residues.

This clonotype was detected only a few times. The chain recombines TRBV5-4 with TRBJ1-5; TRBD1 matches at 12 bases. The CDR3 length is 15 residues. V lost 4 bases, J lost 6 bases, and 5 bases stayed unmatched. The germline V gene encodes CDR1 SGHNT and CDR2 YYREEE (reference sequence). DNA of the CDR3: TGTGCCAGCAGCCCGGGACAGGGGGCTGGTCAGCCCCAGCATTTT. Translating it yields CASSPGQGAGQPQHF.

In its sample, this clonotype was seen a few times. The gene calls are TRBV28 and TRBJ2-4; a possible D gene is TRBD1 (6 bases). Per germline, CDR1 MDHEN and CDR2 SYDVKM. The CDR3 extends over 16 amino acids. Trimming removed 5 bases at V and 3 bases at J, with 17 bases between. The CDR3 DNA is TGTGCCAGCAGTCACAACAGGGCCGGAGTCAAAAACATTCAGTACTTC. Residues: CASSHNRAGVKNIQYF.